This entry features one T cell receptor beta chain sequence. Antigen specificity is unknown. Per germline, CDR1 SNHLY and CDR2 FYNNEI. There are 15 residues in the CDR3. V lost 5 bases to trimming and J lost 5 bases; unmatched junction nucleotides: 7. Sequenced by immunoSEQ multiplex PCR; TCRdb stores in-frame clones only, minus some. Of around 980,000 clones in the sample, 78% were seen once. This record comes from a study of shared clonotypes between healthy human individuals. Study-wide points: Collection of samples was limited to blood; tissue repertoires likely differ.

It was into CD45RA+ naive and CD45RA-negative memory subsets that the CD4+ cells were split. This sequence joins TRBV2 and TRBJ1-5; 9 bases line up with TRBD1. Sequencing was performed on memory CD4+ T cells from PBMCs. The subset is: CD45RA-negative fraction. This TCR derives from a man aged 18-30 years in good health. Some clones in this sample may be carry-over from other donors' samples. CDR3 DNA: TGTGCCAGCAGTAGCACCGGGACAGGGTATCAGCCCCAGCATTTT. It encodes CASSSTGTGYQPQHF.